The present TCR beta chain was sequenced within a study of cytomegalovirus exposure and HLA in healthy donors. Across the study: As an earlier analysis found, some 170 million T cells yielded some 120 million unique TCR beta sequences.

This CDR3 region has 13 residues. Per germline, CDR1 SGHDT and CDR2 YYEEEE. V was pared by 7 bases and J by 10 bases, with 20 bases between. The PCR employed 60 Vbeta primers together with 13 Jbeta primers. Assay: immunoSEQ multiplex PCR; the TCRdb copy retains only in-frame clones and omits some. Here the sample spans around 100,000 clones, about 80% being singletons. What was sequenced was PBMCs. The receptor comes from a female donor in good health and CMV-seropositive. The V and J genes are TRBV5-6 and TRBJ1-2, with TRBD1 as a possible D gene (5 bases). The CDR3 DNA is TGTGCCAGCCCCCCGGAGGGGTGGCTGGCCTACACCTTC. Residues: CASPPEGWLAYTF.